One and the same sample provided the 17 T cell receptor beta chains below, sequenced in a study of T cells in Graves' hyperthyroidism and ophthalmopathy. Authors of the study amplified TCR beta CDR3 regions from RNA transcripts. An initial round of RT-PCR targeting the TCR CDR3 relied on the HTBI primer set. One entry per CDR3 protein results from TCRdb running MiXCR on the multiplex PCR reads. The repertoire holds 750,000 to 900,000 distinct CDR3 sequences, with around 38% as singletons. Material: blood. The source is a man in his late teens or twenties with Graves' hyperthyroidism.

In its sample, this clonotype was seen once. The chain carries TRBV7-2 and TRBJ2-7; 9 nucleotides align to TRBD1. The germline gives CDR1 SGHTA, CDR2 FQGNSA. V shed 2 bases and J 4 bases; nucleotides not matched to a gene: 9. The CDR3 has 16 residues. As DNA, the CDR3 is TGTGCCAGCAGCTTATCCGGGACAGGGTCATCTTACGAGCAGTACTTC. This codes for CASSLSGTGSSYEQYF.

Details on this clonotype: A much larger clonotype is one base distant, so this may be a read error. The J gene is TRBJ2-7, the V gene TRBV7-2; 12 nucleotides match TRBD1. The CDR3 length is 15 residues. Germline-derived CDR1 and CDR2 are SGHTA and FQGNSA. Trimming at V came to 5 bases and at J to 3 bases, leaving 5 bases not matched to a gene. The CDR3 sequence is CASSTGTGGFYEQYF. CDR3 DNA sequence: TGTGCCAGCAGCACAGGGACAGGGGGCTTCTACGAGCAGTACTTC.

V and J are TRBV5-1 and TRBJ1-1; D remains unclear. V lost 4 bases, J lost 1 base, and 8 bases lay in between. The CDR3 length is 13 residues. From germline, CDR1 is SGHRS and CDR2 YFSETQ. In nucleotides, the CDR3 is TGCGCCAGCAGCCCCTGGACGAACACTGAAGCTTTCTTT. This translates into CASSPWTNTEAFF.

This clonotype was seen many times. In DNA form, the CDR3 reads TGCAGCGTTGAGGGCGGGGGTAACACCGGGGAGCTGTTTTTT. Protein: CSVEGGGNTGELFF. V usage is TRBV29-1 and J usage is TRBJ2-2, with TRBD2 matching over 7 bases. The CDR3 is 14 residues long. Germline CDR1 SQVTM, CDR2 ANQGSEA. J gave up 2 bases and V 3 bases, and 3 bases lay outside the gene matches.

The chain uses TRBV2 and TRBJ1-2, with D maybe TRBD1 (5 bases). V dropped 6 bases and J dropped 8 bases, with 19 bases sitting between them. The CDR3 has 14 amino acids. Germline loops: CDR1 SNHLY, CDR2 FYNNEI. CDR3 nucleotides: TGTGCCAGCAGCGAACTTGCAGGGCTAGACGGCTACACCTTC. It yields the protein CASSELAGLDGYTF.

V usage is TRBV7-8 and J usage is TRBJ2-7; the D gene could be TRBD1 or TRBD2 (5 bases each). V was trimmed by 1 base and J by 2 bases, leaving 12 bases between them. In germline, CDR1 is SGHVS, CDR2 FQNEAQ. The CDR3 has 15 amino acids. The chain's CDR3 is CASSLGGDGTYEQYF. Here the CDR3 DNA reads TGTGCCAGCAGCTTAGGAGGGGACGGGACCTACGAGCAGTACTTC.

On this clonotype itself: A much larger clonotype is one base distant, so this may be a read error. The rearrangement links TRBV10-3 to TRBJ1-5; weak D call: TRBD1 (5 bases). The V gene's germline CDR1 is ENHRY and CDR2 SYGVKD. The CDR3 spans 11 residues. The DNA of the CDR3 is TGTGCCAGCAGTTTTTCGACAGTCCGGCATTTT. Translated, it gives CASSFSTVRHF.

This clonotype occurred many times. The J gene is TRBJ2-2, the V gene TRBV7-2; no clear D gene. V lost 2 bases, J lost 7 bases, and 14 bases lay in between. The germline gives CDR1 SGHTA, CDR2 FQGNSA. This CDR3 has 15 residues. CDR3 DNA sequence: TGTGCCAGCAGCTTATACGCCCCGTTCAGCGGGGAGCTGTTTTTT. Translating gives CASSLYAPFSGELFF.

This clonotype turned up a few times. The J gene is TRBJ2-7, the V gene TRBV4-1; D perhaps matches TRBD2 (5 bases). CDR1 MGHRA and CDR2 YSYEKL come from the germline V gene. CDR3 length: 15 amino acids. The germline V and J ends were trimmed by 0 bases and 0 bases, with 9 bases remaining between them. The DNA for the CDR3 is TGCGCCAGCAGCCAAGATCGAGCGGACTCCTACGAGCAGTACTTC. It is translated as CASSQDRADSYEQYF.

In the case of this clonotype: The CDR3 end shows no conserved phenylalanine or tryptophan, and so a read error is likely. The rearrangement joins TRBV10-1 to TRBJ1-2; the D is unclear. The CDR3 loop spans 13 amino acids. CDR1 WNHNN and CDR2 SYGVQD come from the germline V gene (reference sequence). The CDR3 sequence is CASSVGSNYGYTL. CDR3 nucleotides: TGTGCCAGCAGCGTCGGCAGTAACTATGGCTACACCCTC.

With respect to this clonotype: The junction departs from the called germline gene at one end, perhaps through a read error. The rearrangement links TRBV5-4 to TRBJ1-3, with unresolved D. The CDR3 runs 17 residues. In germline, CDR1 is SGHNT, CDR2 YYREEE (reference sequence). In DNA, the CDR3 is TGCGCCAGCAGCCAAGACGGACTGGCGAGCTCTGGAAACACCATATATTTT. It translates to CASSQDGLASSGNTIYF.

Ten or more counts support this clonotype. This sequence joins TRBV10-3 and TRBJ1-1; TRBD1 matches 7 bases. The CDR3 consists of 13 residues. V was pared by 6 bases and J by 5 bases, with 6 bases of the junction left unmatched. Germline V lookup: CDR1 ENHRY, CDR2 SYGVKD. The CDR3 nucleotides are TGTGCCATCAGACGACAGGGTAGAACTGAAGCTTTCTTT. It specifies CAIRRQGRTEAFF.

As concerns this clonotype: This may come from a read error, since a much larger clone is one base off. The chain uses TRBV7-9 and TRBJ1-2; TRBD1 agrees at 7 bases. The CDR3 extends over 14 amino acids. Germline values: CDR1 SEHNR, CDR2 FQNEAQ (reference sequence). With 5 bases clipped from V and 6 bases from J, the junction kept 9 bases outside the gene matches. CDR3 bases: TGTGCCAGCAGCCTCCCTACAGGGGAAAATGGCTACACCTTC. It translates to CASSLPTGENGYTF.

Worth noting for this clonotype: The junction does not match germline at one end; this may be a read error. This chain connects TRBV7-2 to TRBJ2-7, with D hard to call. Germline V lookup: CDR1 SGHTA, CDR2 FQGNSA. This CDR3 contains 13 residues. CDR3 residues: CASSLDLGYEQYF. The DNA for the CDR3 is TGCGCCAGCAGCTTGGATCTGGGCTACGAGCAGTACTTC.

On this clonotype itself: One junction end disagrees with the germline gene, perhaps due to a read error. This chain joins TRBV12-3 or TRBV12-4 and TRBJ2-7; 8 positions match TRBD2. The CDR3 length is 17 residues. The CDR3 DNA sequence: TGTGCCAGCAGTTCCCCGCCATGGAGCGGGAGCTCCTACGAGCAGCACTTC. Encoded protein: CASSSPPWSGSSYEQHF.

The chain couples TRBV12-3 or TRBV12-4 to TRBJ1-1; no definite D call. V was cut by 3 bases and J by 0 bases, with 5 bases left in between. The CDR3 sequence is 13 residues long. CDR3 protein: CASSFSMNTEAFF. The CDR3 DNA is TGTGCCAGCAGTTTCAGCATGAACACTGAAGCTTTCTTT.

There are a few counts of this clonotype. This chain connects TRBV12-3 or TRBV12-4 to TRBJ2-7; no reliable D call. V lost 6 bases, J lost 6 bases, and 24 bases lay in between. The CDR3 covers 16 residues. In nucleotides, the CDR3 is TGTGCCAGCAGCCCTCGGCAAATCGGAACCGCCCTCGAGCAGTACTTC. Encoded protein: CASSPRQIGTALEQYF.